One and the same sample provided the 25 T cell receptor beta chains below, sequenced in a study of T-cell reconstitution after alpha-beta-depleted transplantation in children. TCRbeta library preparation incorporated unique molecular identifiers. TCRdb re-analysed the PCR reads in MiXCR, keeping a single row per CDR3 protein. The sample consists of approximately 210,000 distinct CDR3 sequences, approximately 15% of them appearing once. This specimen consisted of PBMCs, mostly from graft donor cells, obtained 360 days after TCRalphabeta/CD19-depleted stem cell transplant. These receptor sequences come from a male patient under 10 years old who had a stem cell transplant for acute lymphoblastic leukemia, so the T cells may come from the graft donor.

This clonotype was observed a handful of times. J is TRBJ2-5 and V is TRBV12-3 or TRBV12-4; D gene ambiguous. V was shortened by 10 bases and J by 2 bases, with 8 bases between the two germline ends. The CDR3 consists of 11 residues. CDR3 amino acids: CANTPQETQYF. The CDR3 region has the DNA TGTGCCAACACTCCACAAGAGACCCAGTACTTC.

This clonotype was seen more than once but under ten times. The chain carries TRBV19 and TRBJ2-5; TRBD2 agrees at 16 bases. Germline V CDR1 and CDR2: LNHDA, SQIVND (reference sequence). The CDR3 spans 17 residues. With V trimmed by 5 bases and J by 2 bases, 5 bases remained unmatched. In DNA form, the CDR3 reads TGTGCCAGTAGTCTCGGGACTAGCGGGGGGGTACAAGAGACCCAGTACTTC. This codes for CASSLGTSGGVQETQYF.

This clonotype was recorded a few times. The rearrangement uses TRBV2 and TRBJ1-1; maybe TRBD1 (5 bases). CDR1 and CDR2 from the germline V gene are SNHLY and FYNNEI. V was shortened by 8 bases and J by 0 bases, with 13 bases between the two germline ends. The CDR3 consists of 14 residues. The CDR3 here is CASGRQLMNTEAFF. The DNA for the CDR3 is TGTGCCAGCGGGAGACAGTTGATGAACACTGAAGCTTTCTTT.

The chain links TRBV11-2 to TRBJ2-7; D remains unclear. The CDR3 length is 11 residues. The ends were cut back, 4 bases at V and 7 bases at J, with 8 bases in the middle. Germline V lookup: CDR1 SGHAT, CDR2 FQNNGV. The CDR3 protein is CASSSSIEQYF. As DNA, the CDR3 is TGTGCCAGCAGCTCTTCAATAGAGCAGTACTTC. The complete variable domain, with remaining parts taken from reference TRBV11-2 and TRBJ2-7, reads EAGVAQSPRYKIIEKRQSVAFWCNPISGHATLYWYQQILGQGPKLLIQFQNNGVVDDSQLPKDRFSAERLKGVDSTLKIQPAKLEDSAVYLCASSSSIEQYFGPGTRLTVT.

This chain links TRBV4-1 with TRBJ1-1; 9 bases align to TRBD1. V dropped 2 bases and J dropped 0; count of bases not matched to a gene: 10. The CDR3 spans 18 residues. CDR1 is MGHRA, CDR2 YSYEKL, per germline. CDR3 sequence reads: CASSQLGWTGAMNTEAFF. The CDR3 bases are TGCGCCAGCAGCCAACTCGGGTGGACAGGGGCAATGAACACTGAAGCTTTCTTT.

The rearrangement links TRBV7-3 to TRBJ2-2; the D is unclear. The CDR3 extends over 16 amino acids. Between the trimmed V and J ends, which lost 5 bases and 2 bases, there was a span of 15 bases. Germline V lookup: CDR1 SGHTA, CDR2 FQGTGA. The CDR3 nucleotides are TGTGCCAGCAGCCCACGTGTGCTTGCCAACACCGGGGAGCTGTTTTTT. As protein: CASSPRVLANTGELFF. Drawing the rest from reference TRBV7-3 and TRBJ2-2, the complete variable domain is GAGVSQTPSNKVTEKGKYVELRCDPISGHTALYWYRQSLGQGPEFLIYFQGTGAADDSGLPNDRFFAVRPEGSVSTLKIQRTERGDSAVYLCASSPRVLANTGELFFGEGSRLTVL.

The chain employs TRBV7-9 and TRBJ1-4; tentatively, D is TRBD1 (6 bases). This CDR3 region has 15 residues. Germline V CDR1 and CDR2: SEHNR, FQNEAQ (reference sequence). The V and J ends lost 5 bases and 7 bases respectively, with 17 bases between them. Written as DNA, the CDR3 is TGTGCCAGCAGCGCGACAAACAGGGAGGGTGAAAAACTGTTTTTT. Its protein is CASSATNREGEKLFF.

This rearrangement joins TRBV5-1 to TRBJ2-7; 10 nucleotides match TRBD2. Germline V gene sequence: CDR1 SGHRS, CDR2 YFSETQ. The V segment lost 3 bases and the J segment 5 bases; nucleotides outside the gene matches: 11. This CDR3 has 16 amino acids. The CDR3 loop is CASSSQPSGSLNEQYF. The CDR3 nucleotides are TGCGCCAGCAGCTCCCAGCCTAGCGGGAGCTTGAACGAGCAGTACTTC.

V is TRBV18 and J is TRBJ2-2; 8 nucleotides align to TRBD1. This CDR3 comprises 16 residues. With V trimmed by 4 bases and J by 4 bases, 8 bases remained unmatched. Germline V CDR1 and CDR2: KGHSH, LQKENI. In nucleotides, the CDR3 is TGTGCCAGCTCACGGGACAGGATCCCGAGCACCGGGGAGCTGTTTTTT. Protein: CASSRDRIPSTGELFF.

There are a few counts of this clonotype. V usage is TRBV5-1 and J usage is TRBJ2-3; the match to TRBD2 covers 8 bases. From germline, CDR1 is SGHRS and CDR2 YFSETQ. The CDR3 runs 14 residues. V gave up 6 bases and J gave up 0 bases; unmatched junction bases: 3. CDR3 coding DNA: TGCGCCAGCATGAGCGGGGGTAGCACAGATACGCAGTATTTT. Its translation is CASMSGGSTDTQYF.

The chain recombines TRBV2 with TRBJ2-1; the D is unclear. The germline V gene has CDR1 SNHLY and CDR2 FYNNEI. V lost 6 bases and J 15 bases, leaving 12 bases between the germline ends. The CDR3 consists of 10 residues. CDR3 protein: CASRGLGLFF. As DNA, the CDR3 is TGTGCCAGCAGAGGGCTGGGGTTGTTCTTC.

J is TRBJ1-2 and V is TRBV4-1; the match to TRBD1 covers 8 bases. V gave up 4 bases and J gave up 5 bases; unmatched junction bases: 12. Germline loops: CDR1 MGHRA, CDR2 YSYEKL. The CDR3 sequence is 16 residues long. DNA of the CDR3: TGCGCCAGCAGCCTAGACCCCCGACAGGGGAAGTATGGCTACACCTTC. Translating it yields CASSLDPRQGKYGYTF.

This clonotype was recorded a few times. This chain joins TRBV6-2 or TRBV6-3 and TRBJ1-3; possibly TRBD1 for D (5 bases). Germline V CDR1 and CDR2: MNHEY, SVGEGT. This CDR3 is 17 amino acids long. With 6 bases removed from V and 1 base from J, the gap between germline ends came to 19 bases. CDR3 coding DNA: TGTGCCAGCAGACGACATCCAGGGACGGGGTCTGGAAACACCATATATTTT. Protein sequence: CASRRHPGTGSGNTIYF.

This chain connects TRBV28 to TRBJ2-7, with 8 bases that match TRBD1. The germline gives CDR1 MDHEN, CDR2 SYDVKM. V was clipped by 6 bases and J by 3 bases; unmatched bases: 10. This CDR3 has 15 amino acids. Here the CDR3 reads CASRPPGGAYYEQYF. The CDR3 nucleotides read TGTGCCAGCAGGCCCCCAGGGGGCGCGTACTACGAGCAGTACTTC.

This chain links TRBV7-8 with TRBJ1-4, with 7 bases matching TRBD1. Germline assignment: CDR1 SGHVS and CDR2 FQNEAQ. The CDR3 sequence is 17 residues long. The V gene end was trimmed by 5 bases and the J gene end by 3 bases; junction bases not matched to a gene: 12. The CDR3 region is CASSPRGRQGANEKLFF. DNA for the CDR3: TGTGCCAGCAGCCCGCGGGGGAGGCAGGGGGCTAATGAAAAACTGTTTTTT.

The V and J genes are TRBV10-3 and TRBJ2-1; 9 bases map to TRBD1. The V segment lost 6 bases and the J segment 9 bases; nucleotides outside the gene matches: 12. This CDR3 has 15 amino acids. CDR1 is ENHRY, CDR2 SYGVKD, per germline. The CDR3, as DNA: TGTGCCATCAGGGGACAGGGTAAGGGGGGTTCTGAGCAGTTCTTC. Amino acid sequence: CAIRGQGKGGSEQFF.

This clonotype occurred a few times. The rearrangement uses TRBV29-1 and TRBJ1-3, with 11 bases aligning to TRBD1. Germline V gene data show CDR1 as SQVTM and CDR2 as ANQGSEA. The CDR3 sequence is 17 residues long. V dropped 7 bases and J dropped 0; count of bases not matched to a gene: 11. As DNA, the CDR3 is TGCAGCGCAACGGACAGGGGGCTCAGGGGCTCTGGAAACACCATATATTTT. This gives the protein CSATDRGLRGSGNTIYF.

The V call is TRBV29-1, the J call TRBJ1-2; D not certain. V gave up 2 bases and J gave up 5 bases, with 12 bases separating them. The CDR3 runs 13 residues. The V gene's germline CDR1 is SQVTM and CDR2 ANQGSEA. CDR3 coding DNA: TGCAGCGTTGAACAGGCGGCCGGTTATGGCTACACCTTC. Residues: CSVEQAAGYGYTF. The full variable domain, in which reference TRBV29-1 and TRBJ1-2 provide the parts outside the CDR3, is SAVISQKPSRDICQRGTSLTIQCQVDSQVTMMFWYRQQPGQSLTLIATANQGSEATYESGFVIDKFPISRPNLTFSTLTVSNMSPEDSSIYLCSVEQAAGYGYTFGSGTRLTVV.

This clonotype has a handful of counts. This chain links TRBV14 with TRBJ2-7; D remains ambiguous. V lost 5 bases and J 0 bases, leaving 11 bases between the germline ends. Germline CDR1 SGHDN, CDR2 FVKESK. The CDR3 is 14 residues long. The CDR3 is CASSAGFPSYEQYF. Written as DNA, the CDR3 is TGTGCCAGCAGCGCCGGATTCCCCTCCTACGAGCAGTACTTC. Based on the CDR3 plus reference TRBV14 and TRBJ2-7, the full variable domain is EAGVTQFPSHSVIEKGQTVTLRCDPISGHDNLYWYRRVMGKEIKFLLHFVKESKQDESGMPNNRFLAERTGGTYSTLKVQPAELEDSGVYFCASSAGFPSYEQYFGPGTRLTVT.

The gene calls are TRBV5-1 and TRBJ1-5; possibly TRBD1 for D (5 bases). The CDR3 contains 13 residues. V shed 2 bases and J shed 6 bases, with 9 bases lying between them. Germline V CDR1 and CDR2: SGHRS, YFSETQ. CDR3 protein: CASSLGEAQPQHF. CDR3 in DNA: TGCGCCAGCAGCTTAGGGGAAGCTCAGCCCCAGCATTTT.

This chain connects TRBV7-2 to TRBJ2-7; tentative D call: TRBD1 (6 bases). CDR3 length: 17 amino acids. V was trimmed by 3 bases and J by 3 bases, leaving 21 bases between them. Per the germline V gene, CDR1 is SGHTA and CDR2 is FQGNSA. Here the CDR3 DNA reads TGTGCCAGCAGCTTCTACTTCCGGGACACACTTTTCTACGAGCAGTACTTC. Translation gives CASSFYFRDTLFYEQYF.

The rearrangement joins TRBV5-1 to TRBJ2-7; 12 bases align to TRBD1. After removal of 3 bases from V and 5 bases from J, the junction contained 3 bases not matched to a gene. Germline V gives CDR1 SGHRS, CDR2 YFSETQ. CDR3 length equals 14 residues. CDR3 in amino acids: CASSSGQGADEQYF. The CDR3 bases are TGCGCCAGCAGCTCGGGACAGGGGGCGGACGAGCAGTACTTC.

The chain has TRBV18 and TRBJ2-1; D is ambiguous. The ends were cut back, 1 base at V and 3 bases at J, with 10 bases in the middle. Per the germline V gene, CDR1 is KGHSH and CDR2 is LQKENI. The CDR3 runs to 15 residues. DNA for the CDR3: TGTGCCAGCTCACCACGGGCAGGCCGCTACAATGAGCAGTTCTTC. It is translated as CASSPRAGRYNEQFF.

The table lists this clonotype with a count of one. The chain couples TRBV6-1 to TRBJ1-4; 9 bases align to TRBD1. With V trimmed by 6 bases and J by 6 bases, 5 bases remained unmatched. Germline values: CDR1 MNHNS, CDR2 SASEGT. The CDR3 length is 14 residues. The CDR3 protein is CASRGDRDYEKLFF. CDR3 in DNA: TGTGCCAGCAGGGGGGACAGGGACTATGAAAAACTGTTTTTT.

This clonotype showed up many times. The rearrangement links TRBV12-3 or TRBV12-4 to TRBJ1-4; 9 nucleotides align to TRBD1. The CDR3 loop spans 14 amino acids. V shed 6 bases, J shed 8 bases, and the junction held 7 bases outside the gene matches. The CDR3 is CASSRTGVIEKLFF. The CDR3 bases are TGTGCCAGCAGCAGGACAGGGGTTATAGAAAAACTGTTTTTT.